Below, 9 T cell receptor beta chains from the same sample are listed, as sequenced in a study of neurological immune-mediated disorders. TCRdb re-called the 5' RACE reads through MiXCR, storing one row per CDR3 protein. The table lists under 60,000 distinct CDR3 sequences, roughly 24% of them singletons, with roughly 25% in the top ten. The sample consisted of PBMCs. The receptors shown here come from a woman aged 70 to 79 in good health.

The rearrangement joins TRBV5-1 to TRBJ1-1; 9 bases match TRBD1. The CDR3 sequence is 14 residues long. CDR1 and CDR2 from the germline V gene are SGHRS and YFSETQ. The J segment lost 6 bases and the V segment lost 4 bases, leaving 7 bases of the junction unmatched. CDR3 residues: CASSIGTGRAEAFF. CDR3 in DNA: TGCGCCAGCAGCATCGGGACAGGGAGGGCTGAAGCTTTCTTT.

The sample holds one count of this clonotype. The V call is TRBV3-1, the J call TRBJ2-1; 9 nucleotides match TRBD2. The V and J ends lost 1 base and 13 bases, in that order; junction bases with no gene match: 11. Germline V gene sequence: CDR1 LGHDT, CDR2 YNNKEL (reference sequence). There are 15 residues in the CDR3. CDR3 in amino acids: CASSQAPSGTYGQFF. CDR3 nucleotides: TGTGCCAGCAGCCAAGCCCCTAGCGGGACGTATGGTCAGTTCTTC.

The genes are TRBV19 and TRBJ1-2; a weak D match, TRBD1 (5 bases). The CDR3 is 11 amino acids. V lost 10 bases, J lost 6 bases, and 12 bases lay in between. Germline CDR1 LNHDA, CDR2 SQIVND (reference sequence). This chain's CDR3 is CATSPGDGYTF. In nucleotides, the CDR3 is TGTGCCACCTCCCCGGGGGATGGCTACACCTTC.

This clonotype has at least ten counts. The chain uses TRBV3-1 and TRBJ2-5, with D unresolved. This CDR3 region has 12 residues. Germline-derived CDR1 and CDR2 are LGHDT and YNNKEL (reference sequence). V gave up 4 bases and J gave up 7 bases, with 10 bases separating them. CDR3 bases: TGTGCCAGCAGCCCGCCCGTTGGGACCCAGTACTTC. Protein: CASSPPVGTQYF.

This clonotype has a count of ten or more. The chain employs TRBV5-1 and TRBJ2-7, with 7 bases lining up with TRBD1. The CDR3 spans 13 residues. Germline trimming cut 0 bases from V and 6 bases from J; bases unmatched to any gene: 3. The germline CDR1 and CDR2 sequences are SGHRS and YFSETQ. The CDR3 protein is CASSLDRGPEQYF. As DNA, the CDR3 is TGCGCCAGCAGCTTGGACAGGGGTCCCGAGCAGTACTTC. Full variable domain (rest looked up from reference TRBV5-1 and TRBJ2-7): KAGVTQTPRYLIKTRGQQVTLSCSPISGHRSVSWYQQTPGQGLQFLFEYFSETQRNKGNFPGRFSGRQFSNSRSEMNVSTLELGDSALYLCASSLDRGPEQYFGPGTRLTVT.

This clonotype was picked up many times. The chain is built from TRBV28 and TRBJ2-6; no firm D call. Trimming removed 4 bases at V and 7 bases at J, with 11 bases between. CDR3 size: 14 residues. Germline assignment: CDR1 MDHEN and CDR2 SYDVKM. The CDR3 here is CASSSRLSANVLTF. CDR3 sequence (DNA): TGTGCCAGCAGTTCCCGACTGAGCGCCAACGTCCTGACTTTC.

The chain couples TRBV5-1 to TRBJ2-1; no firm D call. The germline gives CDR1 SGHRS, CDR2 YFSETQ. The CDR3 runs to 14 residues. V lost 1 base and J 4 bases, leaving 9 bases between the germline ends. The CDR3 region has the DNA TGCGCCAGCAGCTTGCAAGAGGCGTACAATGAGCAGTTCTTC. Protein product: CASSLQEAYNEQFF.

The chain couples TRBV5-1 to TRBJ2-2; D remains ambiguous. The CDR3 spans 13 residues. Trimming cost V 5 bases and J 4 bases, with 9 bases left between them. The V gene's germline CDR1 is SGHRS and CDR2 YFSETQ. This CDR3 reads CASRAPGTGELFF. In DNA, the CDR3 is TGCGCCAGCAGGGCACCTGGCACCGGGGAGCTGTTTTTT.

At least ten counts were recorded for this clonotype. The chain carries TRBV29-1 and TRBJ1-1; tentative D call: TRBD1 (5 bases). Deletions cut 7 bases from V and 4 bases from J, with 19 bases between. Germline V gives CDR1 SQVTM, CDR2 ANQGSEA. The CDR3 loop spans 14 amino acids. As DNA, the CDR3 is TGCAGCGCCTTACGTGACAGAAGGGGCACTGAAGCTTTCTTT. Translated: CSALRDRRGTEAFF.